A single sample gave rise to the 27 T cell receptor beta chains below, sequenced in a study of T cell responses to AZD1222 COVID-19 vaccine. Repertoires were generated with immunoSEQ multiplex PCR, while TCRdb's copy carries only in-frame clones and drops some. The sample yields some 160,000 clones, 91% seen once. The material was peripheral blood, obtained on day 0 of AZD1222 vaccination. These receptors were obtained from an adult in good health.

This clone occurred once. The chain carries TRBV2 and TRBJ2-1; D uncertain. From germline, CDR1 is SNHLY and CDR2 FYNNEI. Trimming shortened V by 2 bases and J by 6 bases, and 20 bases separated the two germline ends. CDR3 length: 17 amino acids. Here the CDR3 reads CASSEIRLGNIGNEQFF. CDR3 DNA sequence: TGTGCCAGCAGTGAAATACGCCTAGGTAACATCGGCAATGAGCAGTTCTTC.

The CDR3 is CASRYTPGELFF. CDR3 coding DNA: TGTGCCAGCAGGTACACCCCCGGGGAGCTGTTTTTT. The V call is TRBV7-2, the J call TRBJ2-2; no reliable D call. V lost 6 bases and J lost 6, with 8 bases in between. CDR3 length: 12 residues. Germline loops: CDR1 SGHTA, CDR2 FQGNSA.

The chain couples TRBV19 to TRBJ1-6, with D unresolved. There are 13 residues in the CDR3. Per germline, CDR1 LNHDA and CDR2 SQIVND (reference sequence). V was pared by 6 bases and J by 6 bases, with 9 bases between. CDR3 DNA: TGTGCCAGTAGGAAGAGTCTTAATTCACCCCTCCACTTT. Translation: CASRKSLNSPLHF.

The CDR3 DNA reads as TGTGCCAGCAGTCGACAGGGCCCCAATGAAAAACTGTTTTTT. Encoded protein: CASSRQGPNEKLFF. The V and J genes are TRBV6-5 and TRBJ1-4; 7 bases line up with TRBD1. The CDR3 runs 14 residues. Looked up from germline, CDR1 is MNHEY and CDR2 is SVGAGI. Trimming removed 5 bases from V and 5 bases from J; junction bases left unmatched: 5.

V gene TRBV11-2 combines with J gene TRBJ2-5, with 14 bases that match TRBD2. This CDR3 region has 18 residues. The trim removed 5 bases at V and 0 bases at J, leaving 8 bases unmatched. The germline CDR1 and CDR2 sequences are SGHAT and FQNNGV. The CDR3 loop reads CASSQGTSGSTYQETQYF. The DNA for the CDR3 is TGTGCCAGCAGCCAAGGGACTAGCGGGAGTACGTACCAAGAGACCCAGTACTTC. Full variable domain (outside the CDR3, taken from reference TRBV11-2 and TRBJ2-5): EAGVAQSPRYKIIEKRQSVAFWCNPISGHATLYWYQQILGQGPKLLIQFQNNGVVDDSQLPKDRFSAERLKGVDSTLKIQPAKLEDSAVYLCASSQGTSGSTYQETQYFGPGTRLLVL.

CDR3 in DNA: TGTGCCAGCAGCCTGGGACTAGGGTACAGTCAGCCCCAGCATTTT. Protein product: CASSLGLGYSQPQHF. This sequence joins TRBV28 and TRBJ1-5, with D maybe TRBD1 (5 bases). The CDR3 contains 15 residues. From germline, CDR1 is MDHEN and CDR2 SYDVKM. V was pared by 6 bases and J by 6 bases, with 18 bases between.

The V call is TRBV12-3 or TRBV12-4, the J call TRBJ1-3; D is perhaps TRBD1 (6 bases). Trimming removed 5 bases at V and 9 bases at J, with 11 bases between. The length of the CDR3 is 12 residues. Written as DNA, the CDR3 is TGTGCCAGCAGTGCAGACAGGCCCACCATATATTTT. It translates to CASSADRPTIYF.

The rearrangement links TRBV7-6 to TRBJ1-5, with a possible D match to TRBD1 (6 bases). The CDR3 extends over 15 amino acids. The ends were cut back, 1 base at V and 3 bases at J, with 10 bases in the middle. The germline CDR1 and CDR2 sequences are SGHVS and FNYEAQ. CDR3 region: CASSLDTGINQPQHF. The CDR3 region has the DNA TGTGCCAGCAGCTTAGATACAGGGATCAATCAGCCCCAGCATTTT.

The chain joins TRBV11-2 to TRBJ2-1, with TRBD1 matching over 7 bases. J lost 4 bases, V lost 5 bases, and 5 bases had no gene match. Germline V gene sequence: CDR1 SGHAT, CDR2 FQNNGV. The CDR3 contains 14 residues. This chain's CDR3 is CASSPGTVYNEQFF. CDR3 coding DNA: TGTGCCAGCAGCCCCGGGACAGTTTACAATGAGCAGTTCTTC.

V is TRBV18 and J is TRBJ2-7, with 9 bases identical to TRBD1. From germline, CDR1 is KGHSH and CDR2 LQKENI. The CDR3 extends over 13 amino acids. With V trimmed by 4 bases and J by 6 bases, 4 bases remained unmatched. In DNA form, the CDR3 reads TGTGCCAGCTCACAAAGACAGGGGGTCGAGCAGTACTTC. Amino acid sequence: CASSQRQGVEQYF.

The genes are TRBV9 and TRBJ2-7; perhaps TRBD1 as D (7 bases). The V and J ends lost 5 bases and 6 bases respectively, with 18 bases between them. The CDR3 runs 14 residues. The germline V gene has CDR1 SGDLS and CDR2 YYNGEE. The CDR3 loop reads CASRRQGPEGEQYF. The CDR3 nucleotides read TGTGCCAGCAGAAGACAGGGCCCGGAGGGCGAGCAGTACTTC.

The genes are TRBV3-1 (or the pseudogene TRBV3-2) and TRBJ1-4; perhaps TRBD1 as D (5 bases). The CDR3 has 14 amino acids. Germline V gene lookup returns CDR1 LGHDT and CDR2 YNNKEL (reference sequence). Deletions cut 2 bases from V and 6 bases from J, with 10 bases between. CDR3 sequence reads: CASSQHRDYEKLFF. CDR3 DNA: TGTGCCAGCAGCCAACACCGGGACTATGAAAAACTGTTTTTT.

The chain combines TRBV18 with TRBJ2-3, with 10 bases fitting TRBD2. CDR1 and CDR2 (germline): KGHSH, LQKENI. The CDR3 covers 14 residues. J gave up 4 bases and V 3 bases, and 1 base lay outside the gene matches. CDR3 bases: TGTGCCAGCTCACCCGGGACTAGCGCAGATACGCAGTATTTT. Encoded protein: CASSPGTSADTQYF.

The chain couples TRBV5-1 to TRBJ1-1; D is uncertain. V was cut by 0 bases and J by 3 bases, with 6 bases left in between. Per germline, CDR1 SGHRS and CDR2 YFSETQ. This CDR3 region has 13 residues. The CDR3: CASSLGRHTEAFF. The CDR3 region has the DNA TGCGCCAGCAGCTTGGGGCGGCACACTGAAGCTTTCTTT.

The chain carries TRBV9 and TRBJ2-2, with TRBD2 matching 9 bases. In germline, CDR1 is SGDLS, CDR2 YYNGEE. V lost 5 bases to trimming and J lost 3 bases; unmatched junction nucleotides: 8. CDR3 length: 16 residues. This CDR3 is CASRASGIRDTGELFF. DNA of the CDR3: TGTGCCAGCAGGGCTAGCGGGATTAGGGACACCGGGGAGCTGTTTTTT. The full variable domain, rest sourced from reference TRBV9 and TRBJ2-2, is DSGVTQTPKHLITATGQRVTLRCSPRSGDLSVYWYQQSLDQGLQFLIQYYNGEERAKGNILERFSAQQFPDLHSELNLSSLELGDSALYFCASRASGIRDTGELFFGEGSRLTVL.

This clone has just one count. The chain has TRBV4-1 and TRBJ1-4; no firm D call. Germline lookup yields CDR1 MGHRA and CDR2 YSYEKL. The CDR3 loop spans 14 amino acids. Between the trimmed V and J ends, which lost 8 bases and 5 bases, there was a span of 15 bases. The CDR3 DNA follows: TGCGCCAGCGGTGCCTCCGATGGGAATGAAAAACTGTTTTTT. Protein product: CASGASDGNEKLFF.

A single count supports this clone. The V call is TRBV29-1, the J call TRBJ1-1; D uncertain. With 6 bases removed from V and 2 bases from J, the gap between germline ends came to 13 bases. CDR1 is SQVTM and CDR2 is ANQGSEA in the germline V gene. The CDR3 covers 13 residues. CDR3 in amino acids: CSVRYGRNTEAFF. CDR3 sequence (DNA): TGCAGCGTAAGATACGGCCGAAACACTGAAGCTTTCTTT.

In this sample, this clone turned up a few times. Written as DNA, the CDR3 is TGTGCCACCAAAGCACAGGGAGCTAACTATGGCTACACCTTC. Translating gives CATKAQGANYGYTF. V is TRBV7-9 and J is TRBJ1-2; maybe TRBD1 (6 bases). This CDR3 has 14 residues. V shed 10 bases and J shed 0 bases, with 15 bases lying between them. Germline assignment: CDR1 SEHNR and CDR2 FQNEAQ (reference sequence). Looking up the rest from reference TRBV7-9 and TRBJ1-2 gives the full variable domain: DTGVSQNPRHKITKRGQNVTFRCDPISEHNRLYWYRQTLGQGPEFLTYFQNEAQLEKSRLLSDRFSAERPKGSFSTLEIQRTEQGDSAMYLCATKAQGANYGYTFGSGTRLTVV.

V usage is TRBV10-3 and J usage is TRBJ2-7, with D perhaps assigned TRBD1 or TRBD2 (5 bases each). Per germline, CDR1 ENHRY and CDR2 SYGVKD. This CDR3 region has 13 residues. The V and J ends lost 10 bases and 3 bases respectively, with 16 bases between them. The CDR3 nucleotides read TGTGCCACCGGAACGGGACCAAACTACGAGCAGTACTTC. It specifies CATGTGPNYEQYF.

The J gene is TRBJ2-7, the V gene TRBV4-1, with D possibly being TRBD2 (6 bases). The CDR3 is 16 amino acids. V lost 3 bases to trimming and J lost 6 bases, with 21 bases between them. CDR1 MGHRA and CDR2 YSYEKL come from the germline V gene. The chain's CDR3 is CASSQLGRGDPSEQYF. The CDR3 DNA reads as TGCGCCAGCAGCCAGCTCGGGCGGGGTGACCCCTCCGAGCAGTACTTC.

This chain uses TRBV3-1 (or the pseudogene TRBV3-2) with TRBJ2-7; D ambiguous. The CDR3 runs to 12 residues. Trimming stripped 6 bases from V and 0 bases from J, with 6 bases between. The germline gives CDR1 LGHDT, CDR2 YNNKEL (reference sequence). This CDR3 reads CASRGSSYEQYF. DNA of the CDR3: TGTGCCAGCAGGGGCAGCTCCTACGAGCAGTACTTC.

The count of this clone is one. J is TRBJ2-5 and V is TRBV6-2 or TRBV6-3; D is unclear. Looked up from germline, CDR1 is MNHEY and CDR2 is SVGEGT. This CDR3 region has 15 residues. V shed 0 bases and J shed 1 base, with 9 bases lying between them. CDR3 loop: CASSYSVTVQETQYF. In DNA, the CDR3 is TGTGCCAGCAGTTACTCGGTCACTGTCCAAGAGACCCAGTACTTC.

This rearrangement joins TRBV18 to TRBJ2-1, with 8 bases lining up with TRBD2. V shed 6 bases, J shed 6 bases, and the junction held 10 bases outside the gene matches. The CDR3 contains 15 residues. Germline CDR1 KGHSH, CDR2 LQKENI. CDR3 nucleotides: TGTGCCAGCTCGCGCGAGCGGCTAGCGGGCAATGAGCAGTTCTTC. Protein: CASSRERLAGNEQFF.

The V call is TRBV3-1 (or the pseudogene TRBV3-2), the J call TRBJ2-7; D possibly corresponds to TRBD1 (6 bases). The CDR3 covers 19 residues. The germline CDR1 and CDR2 sequences are LGHDT and YNNKEL (reference sequence). The V and J ends lost 0 bases and 0 bases respectively, with 21 bases between them. In DNA, the CDR3 is TGTGCCAGCAGCCAAGAATTGGGTGTAGCAGGACAGATCTCCTACGAGCAGTACTTC. Residues: CASSQELGVAGQISYEQYF.

This clone was detected only once. The chain recombines TRBV5-1 with TRBJ2-5; 7 bases match TRBD1. This CDR3 region has 13 residues. Germline V CDR1 and CDR2: SGHRS, YFSETQ. The V gene end was trimmed by 4 bases and the J gene end by 2 bases; junction bases not matched to a gene: 2. The CDR3 protein is CASSRDSQETQYF. CDR3 DNA sequence: TGCGCCAGCAGCAGGGACAGTCAAGAGACCCAGTACTTC.

V usage is TRBV4-1 and J usage is TRBJ2-1; perhaps TRBD2 as D (6 bases). CDR1 and CDR2 from the germline V gene are MGHRA and YSYEKL. V gave up 6 bases and J gave up 8 bases, with 17 bases separating them. The CDR3 covers 14 residues. Here the CDR3 reads CASSRKLGGDEQFF. CDR3 sequence (DNA): TGCGCCAGCAGTCGAAAACTTGGCGGGGATGAGCAGTTCTTC.

The genes are TRBV7-2 and TRBJ2-5, with D possibly being TRBD1 (5 bases). V lost 1 base and J 2 bases, leaving 14 bases between the germline ends. CDR3 length: 16 amino acids. The germline V gene has CDR1 SGHTA and CDR2 FQGNSA. The CDR3 spells CASSLVSRVLQETQYF. CDR3 bases: TGTGCCAGCAGCTTAGTCTCCAGGGTCCTTCAAGAGACCCAGTACTTC.